The source of this TCR beta chain is a study of T cell responses to AZD1222 COVID-19 vaccine. Method: immunoSEQ multiplex PCR; TCRdb's copy keeps in-frame clones and lacks some. Altogether 180,000 or so clones are present, 92% being singletons, with the ten largest covering 1% to 1.5%. V lost 5 bases, J lost 11 bases, and 21 bases lay in between. In germline, CDR1 is DFQATT, CDR2 SNEGSKA (reference sequence). The CDR3 extends over 13 amino acids. This specimen was peripheral blood, taken 28 days after the second AZD1222 dose. The clonotype comes from an adult who received the AZD1222 COVID-19 vaccine. This sequence joins TRBV20-1 and TRBJ1-1; D is perhaps TRBD1 (5 bases). The DNA for the CDR3 is TGCAGTGCTGGTGGTCAGGGAACATGGAAGGCTTTCTTT. Protein product: CSAGGQGTWKAFF.